One and the same sample provided the 17 T cell receptor beta chains below, sequenced in a study of T cell changes during pregnancy in multiple sclerosis. Profiling relied on immunoSEQ multiplex PCR, and the TCRdb table lists in-frame clones only, not all of them. The sample shows 70,000 or so clones, 85% to 95% of them seen only once. The material sequenced was peripheral blood, taken in the third trimester of pregnancy. All receptors derive from a female donor in good health, enrolled as a control in a pregnancy study.

The chain joins TRBV7-2 to TRBJ2-7; possibly TRBD1 for D (5 bases). This CDR3 is built from 15 residues. V was trimmed by 1 base and J by 0 bases, leaving 10 bases between them. CDR1 SGHTA and CDR2 FQGNSA come from the germline V gene. CDR3 sequence reads: CASSLETGTSYEQYF. Written as DNA, the CDR3 is TGTGCCAGCAGCTTAGAAACAGGTACCTCCTACGAGCAGTACTTC.

The count of this clone is one. This chain joins TRBV6-6 and TRBJ1-5; D uncertain. The V end was cut by 8 bases, the J end by 1 base, with 12 bases between. This CDR3 has 14 amino acids. Germline V gene lookup returns CDR1 MNHNY and CDR2 SVGAGI (reference sequence). This chain's CDR3 is CASCQVGSNQPQHF. Here the CDR3 DNA reads TGTGCCAGCTGTCAGGTTGGGAGCAATCAGCCCCAGCATTTT.

The rearrangement links TRBV7-9 to TRBJ2-3, with TRBD2 matching over 10 bases. Germline values: CDR1 SEHNR, CDR2 FQNEAQ (reference sequence). Unmatched junction bases numbered 8, after V lost 4 bases and J lost 1 base. The length of the CDR3 is 17 residues. DNA of the CDR3: TGTGCCAGCAGCTGGCGTCCCGGACTAGCGGGCACAGATACGCAGTATTTT. It specifies CASSWRPGLAGTDTQYF.

The chain links TRBV5-4 to TRBJ1-4, with TRBD1 identical over 9 bases. The CDR3 loop spans 14 amino acids. Germline CDR1 and CDR2: SGHNT and YYREEE (reference sequence). Trimming at V came to 5 bases and at J to 7 bases, leaving 6 bases not matched to a gene. Written as DNA, the CDR3 is TGTGCCAGCAGTTTACAGGGGGCGGGTGAAAAACTGTTTTTT. Amino acid sequence: CASSLQGAGEKLFF.

This chain links TRBV5-6 with TRBJ1-2; D gene uncertain. CDR1 is SGHDT and CDR2 is YYEEEE in the germline V gene. Trimming removed 4 bases from V and 9 bases from J, with 16 bases in between. The CDR3 has 13 residues. Written as DNA, the CDR3 is TGTGCCAGCAGCGTAGCTATCCCGGGGAGCTACACCTTC. Amino acid sequence: CASSVAIPGSYTF.

The chain recombines TRBV5-1 with TRBJ2-3; D might be TRBD2 (6 bases). The CDR3 is made up of 12 amino acids. Trimming removed 4 bases at V and 6 bases at J, with 9 bases between. Per germline, CDR1 SGHRS and CDR2 YFSETQ. Here the CDR3 DNA reads TGCGCCAGCAGCCTGGAGGGGGATACGCAGTATTTT. This gives the protein CASSLEGDTQYF.

This chain links TRBV6-5 with TRBJ2-2, with 7 bases matching TRBD1. The CDR3 contains 15 residues. The trim removed 4 bases at V and 6 bases at J, leaving 8 bases unmatched. CDR1 is MNHEY, CDR2 SVGAGI, per germline. In DNA, the CDR3 is TGTGCCAGCAGTTTCGAATCGACAGGGTCCGGGGAGCTGTTTTTT. Its translation: CASSFESTGSGELFF.

V and J are TRBV5-6 and TRBJ2-5; 12 bases align to TRBD1. V lost 3 bases, J lost 5 bases, and 5 bases stayed unmatched. This CDR3 spans 15 amino acids. Germline CDR1 SGHDT, CDR2 YYEEEE. CDR3 amino acids: CASSSGQGAGETQYF. In DNA, the CDR3 is TGTGCCAGCAGCTCGGGACAGGGGGCTGGGGAGACCCAGTACTTC.

This chain uses TRBV19 with TRBJ2-3; TRBD1 agrees at 9 bases. Trimming took 5 bases from V and 9 from J; bases not matched to a gene: 12. Per germline, CDR1 LNHDA and CDR2 SQIVND (reference sequence). The CDR3 has 15 amino acids. The CDR3 sequence: CASSLPPPGQGTQYF. The CDR3 DNA follows: TGTGCCAGTAGTCTTCCACCACCGGGACAGGGAACGCAGTATTTT. Full variable domain (rest looked up from reference TRBV19 and TRBJ2-3): DGGITQSPKYLFRKEGQNVTLSCEQNLNHDAMYWYRQDPGQGLRLIYYSQIVNDFQKGDIAEGYSVSREKKESFPLTVTSAQKNPTAFYLCASSLPPPGQGTQYFGPGTRLTVL.

The genes are TRBV30 and TRBJ2-1, with D possibly matching TRBD1 (6 bases). The CDR3 length is 14 residues. The V end lost 2 bases, the J end lost 6 bases, and 14 bases lay between the germline ends. CDR1 is GTSNPN and CDR2 is SVGIG in the germline V gene (reference sequence). The CDR3 sequence is CAWSRGRGSNEQFF. The CDR3 DNA reads as TGTGCCTGGAGTCGTGGCAGGGGATCCAATGAGCAGTTCTTC.

CDR3 bases: TGTGCCTGGAGTCAGACAGGGAGGTACAATCAGCCCCAGCATTTT. Amino acid sequence: CAWSQTGRYNQPQHF. This chain joins TRBV30 and TRBJ1-5; 7 bases match TRBD1. The germline V gene has CDR1 GTSNPN and CDR2 SVGIG (reference sequence). The CDR3 loop spans 15 amino acids. J was trimmed by 3 bases and V by 2 bases; bases with no gene match: 7.

This chain uses TRBV28 with TRBJ2-7, with D maybe TRBD1 (6 bases). Trimming removed 6 bases at V and 2 bases at J, with 11 bases between. The CDR3 loop spans 13 amino acids. Per germline, CDR1 MDHEN and CDR2 SYDVKM. CDR3 sequence: CASSPGQTYEQYF. In DNA, the CDR3 is TGTGCCAGCAGCCCCGGACAGACCTACGAGCAGTACTTC.

V is TRBV27 and J is TRBJ2-7, with D unresolved. The CDR3 contains 14 residues. Trimming pared 5 bases from V and 2 bases from J, leaving 13 bases between. Germline V CDR1 and CDR2: MNHEY, SMNVEV (reference sequence). DNA of the CDR3: TGTGCCAGCAGTATCGCCCCCAGTGCCTACGAGCAGTACTTC. This translates into CASSIAPSAYEQYF.

CDR3: CATSRGLAGAYEQYF. The CDR3 DNA sequence: TGTGCCACCAGCAGAGGACTAGCGGGGGCCTACGAGCAGTACTTC. V usage is TRBV15 and J usage is TRBJ2-7; 12 positions match TRBD2. There are 15 residues in the CDR3. The V gene end was trimmed by 1 base and the J gene end by 2 bases; junction bases not matched to a gene: 0. The germline gives CDR1 LNHNV, CDR2 YYDKDF (reference sequence).

The chain is built from TRBV6-1 and TRBJ2-3; D perhaps matches TRBD1 (6 bases). The CDR3 runs 14 residues. Trimming pared 5 bases from V and 0 bases from J, leaving 9 bases between. Germline assignment: CDR1 MNHNS and CDR2 SASEGT. CDR3: CASSRTASTDTQYF. The CDR3 DNA reads as TGTGCCAGCAGTCGGACAGCTAGCACAGATACGCAGTATTTT.

This rearrangement joins TRBV7-2 to TRBJ1-1; D gene uncertain. Germline CDR1 is SGHTA and CDR2 is FQGNSA. V was trimmed by 5 bases and J by 4 bases, leaving 14 bases between them. The length of the CDR3 is 14 residues. This CDR3 reads CASSRGLPGTEAFF. The CDR3, as DNA: TGTGCCAGCAGCCGTGGGCTGCCCGGCACTGAAGCTTTCTTT.

V and J are TRBV11-1 and TRBJ2-5, with 10 bases identical to TRBD1. Germline V gives CDR1 SGHAT, CDR2 FQDESV (reference sequence). V dropped 1 base and J dropped 4; count of bases not matched to a gene: 6. This CDR3 contains 16 residues. The CDR3: CASSLGTGGLGETQYF. CDR3 sequence (DNA): TGTGCCAGCAGCTTAGGGACAGGGGGTTTGGGAGAGACCCAGTACTTC.